The clone carrying this T cell receptor beta chain has only a few counts. The antigen is not known. These data come from a study of beta chain features in type 1 diabetes. Regarding the study as a whole: No resolution was reached here on whether HLA type influences TCRB rearrangement.

What was sequenced were expressed TCRB transcripts, since all of the isolated RNA had been reverse transcribed. The assay was immunoSEQ multiplex PCR, and TCRdb's table has in-frame clones only and misses some. The data hold 400,000 to 550,000 clones, with about an eighth observed a single time. CD45RO/CCR7/CD25/CD127/CD95/CD27 staining was used to isolate CD4+ naive, central memory, regulatory and stem cell-like memory cells by sorting. This CDR3 is 16 amino acids long. CDR1 and CDR2 from the germline V gene are MDHEN and SYDVKM. Trimming took off 5 bases at V and 2 bases at J, with 17 bases between the two ends.

The chain has TRBV28 and TRBJ2-3, with a weak D call TRBD1 (6 bases). The sample taken for sequencing was naive CD4+ T cells from blood. The receptor comes from a woman aged 18-30 years in good health. CDR3 sequence (DNA): TGTGCCAGCAGTCCGCAAGCAGGGGCGAACACAGATACGCAGTATTTT. It yields the protein CASSPQAGANTDTQYF.